This T cell receptor (beta chain) was captured in a study of cytomegalovirus exposure and HLA in healthy donors. Across the whole study: In a later analysis, the roughly 120 validation repertoires were reported to have used the same platform as the 600 to 700 first-cohort repertoires. General study points: It was reported that the classifier diagnosed cytomegalovirus status with high specificity and sensitivity in both the original and validation cohorts.

To note about this clone: No antigen is known for it.

V lost 6 bases and J 4 bases, leaving 10 bases between the germline ends. The germline V gene has CDR1 SGHNT and CDR2 YENEEA. The length of the CDR3 is 13 residues. Measured with immunoSEQ multiplex PCR; TCRdb has only the in-frame clones, and not every one. The data contain 300,000 to 400,000 clones, 88% of them singletons. Source material: PBMCs. V gene TRBV11-3 combines with J gene TRBJ2-1; TRBD1 might be the D (5 bases). This clonotype was sampled from a man younger than 40 in good health and CMV-seronegative. The CDR3 DNA reads TGTGCCAGCAGTCGAGACAGATACAATGAGCAGTTCTTC. This encodes CASSRDRYNEQFF. Combining the CDR3 with reference TRBV11-3 and TRBJ2-1 gives the whole variable domain EAGVVQSPRYKIIEKKQPVAFWCNPISGHNTLYWYLQNLGQGPELLIRYENEEAVDDSQLPKDRFSAERLKGVDSTLKIQPAELGDSAVYLCASSRDRYNEQFFGPGTRLTVL.